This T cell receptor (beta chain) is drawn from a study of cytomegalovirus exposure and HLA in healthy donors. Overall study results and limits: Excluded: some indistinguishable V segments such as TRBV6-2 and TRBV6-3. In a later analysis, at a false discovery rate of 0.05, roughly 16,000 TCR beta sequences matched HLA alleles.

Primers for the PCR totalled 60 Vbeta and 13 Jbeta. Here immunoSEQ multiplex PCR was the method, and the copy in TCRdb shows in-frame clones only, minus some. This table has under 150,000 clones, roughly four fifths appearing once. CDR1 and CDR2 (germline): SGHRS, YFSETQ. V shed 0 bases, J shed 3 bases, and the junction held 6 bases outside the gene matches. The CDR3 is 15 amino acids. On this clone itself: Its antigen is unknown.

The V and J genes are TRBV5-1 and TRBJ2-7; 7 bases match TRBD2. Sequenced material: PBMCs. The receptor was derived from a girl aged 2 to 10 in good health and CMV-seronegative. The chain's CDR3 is CASSLAGEGIYEQYF. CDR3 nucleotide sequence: TGCGCCAGCAGCTTGGCCGGGGAGGGGATCTACGAGCAGTACTTC.